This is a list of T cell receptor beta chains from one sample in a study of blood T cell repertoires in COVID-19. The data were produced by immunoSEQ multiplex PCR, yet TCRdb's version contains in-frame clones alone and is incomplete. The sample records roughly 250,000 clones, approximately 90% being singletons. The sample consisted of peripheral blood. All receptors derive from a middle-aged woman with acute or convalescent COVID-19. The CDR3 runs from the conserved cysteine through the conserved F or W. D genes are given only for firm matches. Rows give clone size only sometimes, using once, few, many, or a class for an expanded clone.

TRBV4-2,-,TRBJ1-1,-,TGTGCCAGCAGCCAAGGGGGTGGCAGGGATACTGAAGCTTTCTTT,CASSQGGGRDTEAFF
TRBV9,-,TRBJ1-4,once,TGTGCCAGCAGTCCGAGGCAGGGTATCGGAGAAAAACTGTTTTTT,CASSPRQGIGEKLFF
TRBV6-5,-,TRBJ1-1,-,TGTGCCAGCAGTTCCCCACAGGGATTAATGACTGAAGCTTTCTTT,CASSSPQGLMTEAFF
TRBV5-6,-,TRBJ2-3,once,TGTGCCAGCAGCACCCTGGCAGGGGCAGATACGCAGTATTTT,CASSTLAGADTQYF
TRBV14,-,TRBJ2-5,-,TGTGCCAGCAGCCAAGCAGGGGATCAAGAGACCCAGTACTTC,CASSQAGDQETQYF
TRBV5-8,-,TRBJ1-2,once,TGTGCCAGCAGCTTGGGGGTTTGGGGCACAACTGGCTACACCTTC,CASSLGVWGTTGYTF
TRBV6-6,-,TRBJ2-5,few,TGTGCCAGCAGTTTCCACAGATTGTGGGAGACCCAGTACTTC,CASSFHRLWETQYF
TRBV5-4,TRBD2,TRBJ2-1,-,TGTGCCAGCAGCCCTCAAATAGTAGCGGGGGTTGAGGGGGAGCAGTTCTTC,CASSPQIVAGVEGEQFF
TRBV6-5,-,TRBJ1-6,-,TGTGCCAGCAGTATACAGGGCGGCTCACCCCTCCACTTT,CASSIQGGSPLHF
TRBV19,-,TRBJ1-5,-,TGTGCCAGTACCTCACGGGGGTATAGCAATCAGCCCCAGCATTTT,CASTSRGYSNQPQHF
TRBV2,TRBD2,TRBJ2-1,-,TGTGCCAGCAGTGAAACCAGCGGGGGTTACAATGAGCAGTTCTTC,CASSETSGGYNEQFF
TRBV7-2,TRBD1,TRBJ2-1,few,TGTGCCAGCACCAACCTACCGGGACAGGGGGCGTCTGAGCAGTTCTTC,CASTNLPGQGASEQFF
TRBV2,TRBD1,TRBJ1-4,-,TGTGCCAGCAGGACACGACAGGGGGCAGAGGGTGGAAAACTGTTTTTT,CASRTRQGAEGGKLFF
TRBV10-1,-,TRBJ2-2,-,TGCGCCAGCAGTGAAGGACAGTTAACCGGGGAGCTGTTTTTT,CASSEGQLTGELFF
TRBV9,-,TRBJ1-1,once,TGTGCCAGCAGCGGGGCAGAGACAAACACTGAAGCTTTCTTT,CASSGAETNTEAFF
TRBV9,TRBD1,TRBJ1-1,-,TGTGCCAGCAGCGTAGGTCAGGGGGGTGAAGCTTTCTTT,CASSVGQGGEAFF
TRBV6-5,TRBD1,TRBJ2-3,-,TGTGCCAGCAGTTACCAACAGGGGGGCACAGATACGCAGTATTTT,CASSYQQGGTDTQYF
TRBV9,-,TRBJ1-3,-,TGTGCCAGCAGCCCACCCGGCAGGTCCTTCTCTGGAAACACCATATATTTT,CASSPPGRSFSGNTIYF
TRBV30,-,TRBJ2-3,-,TGTGCCTGGAGTGATATGGCTCGTGAATTCGATACGCAGTATTTT,CAWSDMAREFDTQYF
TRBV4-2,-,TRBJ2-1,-,TGTGCCAGCAGAGGACTGGACAATGAGCAGTTCTTC,CASRGLDNEQFF
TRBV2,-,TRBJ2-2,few,TGTGCCAGCACCGAGCAAGCGACGAACACCGGGGAGCTGTTTTTT,CASTEQATNTGELFF
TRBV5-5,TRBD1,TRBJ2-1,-,TGTGCCAGCAGTCGACAGGGGGGCTACAATGAGCAGTTCTTC,CASSRQGGYNEQFF
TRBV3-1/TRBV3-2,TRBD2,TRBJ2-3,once,TGTGCCAGCAGACCCCGGGGGGGCTCAGATACGCAGTATTTT,CASRPRGGSDTQYF
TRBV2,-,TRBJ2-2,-,TGTGCCAGCAGCCCGACTAGACAGAACACCGGGGAGCTGTTTTTT,CASSPTRQNTGELFF
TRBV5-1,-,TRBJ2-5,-,TGCGCCAGCAGTGAGGCCGCAGGGCGGGAGACCCAGTACTTC,CASSEAAGRETQYF
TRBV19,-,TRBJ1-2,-,TGTGCCAGTAGTAGCCAGGGTCTGGGAGGCTACACCTTC,CASSSQGLGGYTF
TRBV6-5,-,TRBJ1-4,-,TGTGCCAGCACCGCGACAGGTGCGAAGGAAAAACTGTTTTTT,CASTATGAKEKLFF
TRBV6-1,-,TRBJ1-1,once,TGTGCCAGCAGTGATTTCCCTGGCGGCACTGAAGCTTTCTTT,CASSDFPGGTEAFF
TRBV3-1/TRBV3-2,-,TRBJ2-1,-,TGTGCCAGCAGCCAAACGGGACAACCCCATAATGAGCAGTTCTTC,CASSQTGQPHNEQFF
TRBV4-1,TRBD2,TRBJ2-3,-,TGCGCCAGCAGCCAAGTAGCAATAGCGGGGGGGCAGGATACGCAGTATTTT,CASSQVAIAGGQDTQYF
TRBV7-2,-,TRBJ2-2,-,TGTGCCAGCAGCTTACCGGGACATCGCTCCGGGGAGCTGTTTTTT,CASSLPGHRSGELFF
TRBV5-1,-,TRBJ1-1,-,TGCGCCAGCAGCTTGCTACCCTCTGAAGCTTTCTTT,CASSLLPSEAFF
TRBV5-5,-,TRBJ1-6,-,TGTGCCAGCAGCGAGGGTAATTCACCCCTCCACTTT,CASSEGNSPLHF
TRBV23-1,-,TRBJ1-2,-,TGCGCCAGCAGTCGAACTGGACAGAGGATAAACTATGGCTACACCTTC,CASSRTGQRINYGYTF
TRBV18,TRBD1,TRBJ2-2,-,TGTGCCAGCTCACCACCGAGACAGGGGCCCGGGGAGCTGTTTTTT,CASSPPRQGPGELFF
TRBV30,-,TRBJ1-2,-,TGTGCCTGGATTCCGATGGGGGCAGGTGGCTACACCTTC,CAWIPMGAGGYTF
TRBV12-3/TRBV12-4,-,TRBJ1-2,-,TGTGCCAGCGCCGCTAGGGGTAACTATGGCTACACCTTC,CASAARGNYGYTF
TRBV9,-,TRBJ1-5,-,TGTGCCAGCAGCGGTGGACAGAGAAATCAGCCCCAGCATTTT,CASSGGQRNQPQHF
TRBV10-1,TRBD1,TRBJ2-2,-,TGCGCCAGCAGCCCCGGGACAGTGAACACCGGGGAGCTGTTTTTT,CASSPGTVNTGELFF
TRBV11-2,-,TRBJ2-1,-,TGTGCCAGCAGCTTGGCCCCCACAGGGTCACAACCTAGGACTGAGCAGTTCTTC,CASSLAPTGSQPRTEQFF
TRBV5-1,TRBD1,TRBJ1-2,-,TGCGCCAGCAGTTTGCAGGGGGCTATGAACTATGGCTACACCTTC,CASSLQGAMNYGYTF
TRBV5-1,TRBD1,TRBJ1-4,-,TGCGCCAGCAGCCAATCCGGGACAGGGGCCGAAAAACTGTTTTTT,CASSQSGTGAEKLFF
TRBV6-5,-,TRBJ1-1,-,TGTGCCAGCCCCCAGGCCCCGGGGACAACTGAAGCTTTCTTT,CASPQAPGTTEAFF
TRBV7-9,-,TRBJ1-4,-,TGTGCCAGCAGCTTAGCAGGGGTGATTAATGAAAAACTGTTTTTT,CASSLAGVINEKLFF
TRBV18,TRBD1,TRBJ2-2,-,TGTGCCAGCTCCCCGAGGCCCCAGGGGGCGACCGGGGAGCTGTTTTTT,CASSPRPQGATGELFF
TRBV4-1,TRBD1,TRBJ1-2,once,TGCGCCAGCAGCCAATGGCCGGGACAGGGTGATGGCTACACCTTC,CASSQWPGQGDGYTF
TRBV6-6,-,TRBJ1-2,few,TGTGCCAGCAGTTACGGAGGGGTGGGCTATGGCTACACCTTC,CASSYGGVGYGYTF
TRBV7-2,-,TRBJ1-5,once,TGTGCCAGCAGCCAGGTGGGGGGGGCAGGGCAGCCCCAGCATTTT,CASSQVGGAGQPQHF
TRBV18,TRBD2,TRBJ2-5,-,TGTGCCAGCTCCCGGGGACTAGCGGGGGCCCGACAAGAGACCCAGTACTTC,CASSRGLAGARQETQYF
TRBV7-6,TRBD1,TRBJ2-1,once,TGTGCCAGCAGCGAAACAGGGGGCGCCTACAATGAGCAGTTCTTC,CASSETGGAYNEQFF
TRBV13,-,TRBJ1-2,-,TGTGCCAGCAGCCTCCGCAGTAACTATGGCTACACCTTC,CASSLRSNYGYTF
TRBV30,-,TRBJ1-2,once,TGTGCCTTTACCGAAAGGAGGGCGGGTGGCTACACCTTC,CAFTERRAGGYTF
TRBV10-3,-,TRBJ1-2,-,TGTGCCATCAGTGATGGGGGGGGTCCTAACTATGGCTACACCTTC,CAISDGGGPNYGYTF
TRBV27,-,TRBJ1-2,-,TGTGCCAGCAGTTTATGGGCGCGTTCGGACTATGGCTACACCTTC,CASSLWARSDYGYTF